A selection of T cell receptor beta chains follows, all from one sample in a study of CD8 T cells in ankylosing spondylitis. TCRdb re-called the 5' RACE reads with MiXCR, one entry per CDR3 protein. The table has about 330,000 distinct CDR3 sequences, 6.5% to 10% seen once. Sequenced sample: blood, either unsorted or a sorted T cell fraction (not recorded which). Source of these receptors: a male donor with ankylosing spondylitis. CDR3s include the opening cysteine and the closing phenylalanine or tryptophan. Fields, in order: D gene, J gene, V gene, clone size, CDR3 protein, CDR3 DNA. The D gene is left open where the match is weak. Clone size, where shown, is once, few, many, or a class for clones that have expanded.

d_gene: TRBD1
j_gene: TRBJ2-5
v_gene: TRBV2
abundance: -
CDR3aa: CASSEEGAKTRIETQYF
CDR3nt: TGTGCCAGCAGTGAAGAGGGGGCAAAGACACGAATAGAGACCCAGTACTTC

d_gene: TRBD1
j_gene: TRBJ1-3
v_gene: TRBV19
abundance: -
CDR3aa: CATTPTGLHTIYF
CDR3nt: TGTGCCACCACCCCGACAGGGCTACACACCATATATTTT

d_gene: -
j_gene: TRBJ2-1
v_gene: TRBV7-2
abundance: -
CDR3aa: CASSPWAAVLFF
CDR3nt: TGTGCCAGCAGCCCATGGGCCGCAGTCCTGTTCTTC

d_gene: TRBD2
j_gene: TRBJ2-7
v_gene: TRBV4-3
abundance: -
CDR3aa: CASSQDFGLAGSEQYF
CDR3nt: TGCGCCAGCAGCCAAGATTTCGGACTAGCGGGTAGCGAGCAGTACTTC

d_gene: -
j_gene: TRBJ2-3
v_gene: TRBV3-1
abundance: many
CDR3aa: CAPGGKTRDTDTQYF
CDR3nt: TGTGCCCCTGGGGGGAAGACGCGAGACACAGATACGCAGTATTTT

d_gene: -
j_gene: TRBJ1-5
v_gene: TRBV2
abundance: -
CDR3aa: CASSVAGPQPQHF
CDR3nt: TGTGCCAGCAGTGTAGCAGGGCCTCAGCCCCAGCATTTT

d_gene: -
j_gene: TRBJ1-2
v_gene: TRBV4-1
abundance: -
CDR3aa: CASSQELQTNYGYTF
CDR3nt: TGCGCCAGCAGCCAAGAGCTACAGACTAACTATGGCTACACCTTC

d_gene: -
j_gene: TRBJ2-3
v_gene: TRBV28
abundance: -
CDR3aa: CASGGDSTDTQYF
CDR3nt: TGTGCCAGCGGTGGGGATAGCACAGATACGCAGTATTTT

d_gene: -
j_gene: TRBJ2-1
v_gene: TRBV12-5
abundance: -
CDR3aa: CASASPGSNYEQFF
CDR3nt: TGTGCTAGTGCCTCTCCGGGGAGTAATTATGAGCAGTTCTTC

d_gene: -
j_gene: TRBJ2-5
v_gene: TRBV28
abundance: many
CDR3aa: CASSPSGVETQYF
CDR3nt: TGTGCCAGCAGCCCTTCGGGTGTCGAGACCCAGTACTTC

d_gene: TRBD2
j_gene: TRBJ2-5
v_gene: TRBV7-2
abundance: few
CDR3aa: CASSSTSGRRGETQYF
CDR3nt: TGTGCCAGCAGCTCCACTAGCGGGAGGCGAGGAGAGACCCAGTACTTC

d_gene: TRBD1
j_gene: TRBJ1-5
v_gene: TRBV19
abundance: few
CDR3aa: CASSPMTGVQPQHF
CDR3nt: TGTGCCAGTAGCCCCATGACAGGGGTTCAGCCCCAGCATTTT

d_gene: -
j_gene: TRBJ2-1
v_gene: TRBV11-3
abundance: -
CDR3aa: CASSVGLQESSYNEQFF
CDR3nt: TGTGCCAGCAGCGTAGGGCTCCAAGAGAGCTCCTACAATGAGCAGTTCTTC

d_gene: -
j_gene: TRBJ2-5
v_gene: TRBV6-5
abundance: -
CDR3aa: CASSYSSRGETQYF
CDR3nt: TGTGCCAGCAGTTACTCGAGCAGAGGAGAGACCCAGTACTTC

d_gene: -
j_gene: TRBJ2-1
v_gene: TRBV29-1
abundance: many
CDR3aa: CSVLRGAYNEQFF
CDR3nt: TGCAGCGTTTTGCGCGGAGCTTACAATGAGCAGTTCTTC

d_gene: -
j_gene: TRBJ1-1
v_gene: TRBV7-2
abundance: -
CDR3aa: CASSSNGGQQNTEAFF
CDR3nt: TGTGCCAGCAGCTCCAACGGGGGGCAGCAGAACACTGAAGCTTTCTTT

d_gene: TRBD1
j_gene: TRBJ2-7
v_gene: TRBV5-1
abundance: -
CDR3aa: CASSPSGTGTYEQYF
CDR3nt: TGCGCCAGCAGCCCGTCCGGGACAGGGACCTACGAGCAGTACTTC

d_gene: -
j_gene: TRBJ1-5
v_gene: TRBV19
abundance: few
CDR3aa: CASTHPGPGNQPQHF
CDR3nt: TGTGCCAGTACCCACCCGGGGCCCGGCAATCAGCCCCAGCATTTT

d_gene: -
j_gene: TRBJ2-2
v_gene: TRBV3-1
abundance: -
CDR3aa: CASRRLENTGELFF
CDR3nt: TGTGCCAGCAGACGACTGGAGAACACCGGGGAGCTGTTTTTT

d_gene: TRBD2
j_gene: TRBJ2-2
v_gene: TRBV20-1
abundance: few
CDR3aa: CSATSGREFTGELFF
CDR3nt: TGCAGTGCTACTAGCGGGAGAGAGTTCACCGGGGAGCTGTTTTTT

d_gene: -
j_gene: TRBJ2-2
v_gene: TRBV10-3
abundance: few
CDR3aa: CAISESILAGELFF
CDR3nt: TGTGCCATCAGTGAGTCGATACTAGCCGGGGAGCTGTTTTTT

d_gene: TRBD1
j_gene: TRBJ1-1
v_gene: TRBV15
abundance: many
CDR3aa: CATSRAGQANTEAFF
CDR3nt: TGTGCCACCAGCAGAGCTGGACAGGCGAACACTGAAGCTTTCTTT

d_gene: TRBD1
j_gene: TRBJ2-7
v_gene: TRBV7-9
abundance: -
CDR3aa: CASSFPGQGNEQYF
CDR3nt: TGTGCCAGCAGCTTCCCGGGACAGGGAAACGAGCAGTACTTC

d_gene: TRBD2
j_gene: TRBJ2-1
v_gene: TRBV7-9
abundance: many
CDR3aa: CASSFKEGGLANNEQFF
CDR3nt: TGTGCCAGCAGCTTTAAAGAGGGGGGACTAGCGAACAATGAGCAGTTCTTC

d_gene: -
j_gene: TRBJ1-1
v_gene: TRBV20-1
abundance: -
CDR3aa: CSAATLLENTEAFF
CDR3nt: TGCAGTGCGGCAACCCTCTTGGAGAACACTGAAGCTTTCTTT

d_gene: TRBD2
j_gene: TRBJ2-5
v_gene: TRBV7-3
abundance: -
CDR3aa: CASSLGTSQTQYF
CDR3nt: TGTGCCAGCAGCTTAGGGACTAGTCAGACCCAGTACTTC

d_gene: TRBD2
j_gene: TRBJ2-7
v_gene: TRBV7-8
abundance: -
CDR3aa: CASTRRGGEQYF
CDR3nt: TGTGCCAGCACCCGCCGGGGGGGTGAGCAGTACTTC

d_gene: TRBD2
j_gene: TRBJ2-7
v_gene: TRBV30
abundance: few
CDR3aa: CAWAAGRALWEQYF
CDR3nt: TGTGCCTGGGCGGCGGGGAGGGCTTTGTGGGAGCAGTACTTC

d_gene: TRBD1
j_gene: TRBJ1-2
v_gene: TRBV29-1
abundance: -
CDR3aa: CSVEDRGNYGYTF
CDR3nt: TGCAGCGTTGAGGACAGGGGGAACTATGGCTACACCTTC

d_gene: -
j_gene: TRBJ2-1
v_gene: TRBV11-3
abundance: -
CDR3aa: CASSLRDHVGQFF
CDR3nt: TGTGCCAGCAGCTTACGGGATCATGTCGGGCAGTTCTTC

d_gene: -
j_gene: TRBJ2-1
v_gene: TRBV5-1
abundance: -
CDR3aa: CASISGPATSYNEQFF
CDR3nt: TGCGCCAGCATCTCGGGTCCTGCCACCTCCTACAATGAGCAGTTCTTC

d_gene: -
j_gene: TRBJ2-1
v_gene: TRBV13
abundance: many
CDR3aa: CASGGGNEQFF
CDR3nt: TGTGCCAGCGGGGGCGGCAATGAGCAGTTCTTC

d_gene: -
j_gene: TRBJ2-5
v_gene: TRBV18
abundance: once
CDR3aa: CASSPWDQETQYF
CDR3nt: TGTGCCAGCTCACCATGGGACCAAGAGACCCAGTACTTC

d_gene: -
j_gene: TRBJ1-2
v_gene: TRBV29-1
abundance: -
CDR3aa: CSVGVYDGYTF
CDR3nt: TGCAGCGTTGGAGTCTATGATGGCTACACCTTC

d_gene: TRBD2
j_gene: TRBJ2-5
v_gene: TRBV20-1
abundance: -
CDR3aa: CSARNSGREETQYF
CDR3nt: TGCAGTGCTAGAAACAGCGGGAGGGAAGAGACCCAGTACTTC

d_gene: TRBD1
j_gene: TRBJ1-1
v_gene: TRBV7-9
abundance: many
CDR3aa: CASSRDRGFTEAFF
CDR3nt: TGTGCCAGCAGCCGGGACAGGGGTTTTACTGAAGCTTTCTTT

d_gene: TRBD2
j_gene: TRBJ2-1
v_gene: TRBV29-1
abundance: few
CDR3aa: CSVREAYNEQFF
CDR3nt: TGCAGCGTTCGGGAGGCCTACAATGAGCAGTTCTTC

d_gene: TRBD2
j_gene: TRBJ2-1
v_gene: TRBV7-2
abundance: many
CDR3aa: CASSKAGPFYNEQFF
CDR3nt: TGTGCCAGCAGTAAAGCGGGACCTTTTTACAATGAGCAGTTCTTC

d_gene: -
j_gene: TRBJ1-2
v_gene: TRBV6-1
abundance: -
CDR3aa: CASTPGDSHYGYTF
CDR3nt: TGTGCCAGCACCCCAGGGGACTCCCACTATGGCTACACCTTC

d_gene: -
j_gene: TRBJ2-7
v_gene: TRBV5-1
abundance: -
CDR3aa: CASRASGKSSYEQYF
CDR3nt: TGCGCCAGCAGGGCGTCCGGAAAAAGCTCCTACGAGCAGTACTTC

d_gene: TRBD2
j_gene: TRBJ2-7
v_gene: TRBV4-2
abundance: -
CDR3aa: CASSPGSSGSVVPEQYF
CDR3nt: TGTGCCAGCAGCCCAGGGTCGAGCGGGAGTGTAGTTCCCGAGCAGTACTTC

d_gene: -
j_gene: TRBJ2-3
v_gene: TRBV6-2/TRBV6-3
abundance: many
CDR3aa: CASSAVGTTDTQYF
CDR3nt: TGTGCCAGCTCGGCTGTCGGGACCACAGATACGCAGTATTTT